A selection of T cell receptor beta chains follows, all from one sample in a study of T-cell memory formation after mild COVID-19. TCRdb reprocessed the 5' RACE reads via MiXCR and lists one record per CDR3 protein. The sample has hundreds of thousands of distinct CDR3 sequences, about a fifth seen once. Source material: PBMCs or a T cell subset sorted from them (not recorded which). The receptor set was obtained from an adult woman who had mild COVID-19 (a few samples of this study predate the infection). Cell type and time point are not known. CDR3s include the opening cysteine and the closing phenylalanine or tryptophan. Fields, in order: D gene, clone size, V gene, J gene, CDR3 DNA, CDR3 protein. D genes are given only for firm matches. Only some rows state a clone size, as once, few, many or a class for expanded clones.

.	.	TRBV6-2/TRBV6-3	TRBJ2-7	TGTGCCAGCCAAGCGCATGAGGTTGACGAGCAGTACTTC	CASQAHEVDEQYF
TRBD2	many	TRBV20-1	TRBJ2-7	TGCAGTGCGCGGGGGGAAGGCGGGTTAACCTACGAGCAGTACTTC	CSARGEGGLTYEQYF
.	.	TRBV20-1	TRBJ2-3	TGCAGTGCTAGGATCCGTGGACAGTTCACTCTCACAGATACGCAGTATTTT	CSARIRGQFTLTDTQYF
.	.	TRBV6-6	TRBJ2-5	TGTGCCAGCAGTTACCTGAGGGACCAGTACTTC	CASSYLRDQYF
.	.	TRBV7-2	TRBJ2-3	TGTGCCAGCAGCCTAGCAGACAAGGATACGCAGTATTTT	CASSLADKDTQYF
.	many	TRBV30	TRBJ1-2	TGTGCCTGGAGCCGGGACGGATTCTATGGCTACACCTTC	CAWSRDGFYGYTF
.	few	TRBV18	TRBJ1-5	TGTGCCAGCTCACCGACAGCGTTCGACAATCAGCCCCAGCATTTT	CASSPTAFDNQPQHF
TRBD2	.	TRBV14	TRBJ2-5	TGTGCCAGCAGCGAAAACTGGGGTAGCGGGGGGGCCGTCAGAGAGACCAAGTACTTC	CASSENWGSGGAVRETKYF
TRBD2	.	TRBV3-1	TRBJ2-1	TGTGCCAGCAGCCCCCGGGGGGGTTGCAATGAGCAGTTCTTC	CASSPRGGCNEQFF
.	few	TRBV9	TRBJ1-1	TGTGCCAGCAGCCCACACGAGGTCACTGAAGCTTTCTTT	CASSPHEVTEAFF
.	.	TRBV18	TRBJ1-2	TGTGCCAGCTCACCACCTGTTTTCGGGGACACGGCTAACTATGGCTACACCTTC	CASSPPVFGDTANYGYTF
TRBD1	few	TRBV5-4	TRBJ2-1	TGTGCCAGCAGCTTGGTTAAGAAGACAGGGACCTACAATGAGCAGTTCTTC	CASSLVKKTGTYNEQFF
TRBD2	few	TRBV9	TRBJ2-7	TGTGCCAGCAGCGTAGAATTAGCGGGGGAGCAGTACTTC	CASSVELAGEQYF
TRBD1	few	TRBV20-1	TRBJ2-2	TGCAGTGCTAGAGTTGGGACAGCAGACACCGGGGAGCTGTTTTTT	CSARVGTADTGELFF
.	few	TRBV5-1	TRBJ1-2	TGCGCCAGCAGCCCAGGGTATAGGGAAGGAAGCTACACCTTC	CASSPGYREGSYTF
.	few	TRBV6-1	TRBJ1-2	TGTGCCAGCCAAACAGGGACCTTATATGGCTACACCTTC	CASQTGTLYGYTF
.	.	TRBV6-5	TRBJ2-6	TGTGCCAGCAGTTACTACACAGGCTCTGGGGCCAACGTCCTGACTTTC	CASSYYTGSGANVLTF
TRBD2	.	TRBV11-1	TRBJ2-7	TGTGCCAGCAGCTTACCCGGGGGGAACGACAACGAGCAGTACTTC	CASSLPGGNDNEQYF
TRBD2	.	TRBV5-1	TRBJ2-1	TGCGCCAGCACCCCAACAGGGGGCGCAGGGACTAGCGGGGGGAAATACAATGAGCAGTTCTTC	CASTPTGGAGTSGGKYNEQFF
TRBD2	many	TRBV6-4	TRBJ2-1	TGTGCCAGCAGTGACTCAGCGGGGGCCGCAAATGAGCAGTTCTTC	CASSDSAGAANEQFF
TRBD1	.	TRBV5-1	TRBJ1-2	TGCGCCAGCAGCTTGATCTCCCCCGCGGGACAGGGTTTTGGCTACACCTTC	CASSLISPAGQGFGYTF
.	.	TRBV6-5	TRBJ2-7	TGTGCCAGCAGTTACTTTGGGCCCTCCTACGAGCAGTACTTC	CASSYFGPSYEQYF